Reported below is one TCR beta chain. Its target is unknown. This sample is part of a study of CD8+ T cells in alopecia areata. Background on the study: Administration of oral tofacitinib to treated patients was at 5 to 10 mg twice daily.

After isolation, RNA underwent reverse transcription to generate cDNA as the sequencing template. Assay used: immunoSEQ multiplex PCR; TCRdb lists only in-frame clones, some missing. The sample records approximately 150,000 clones, about 88% being singletons. Findings and caveats of the study: Clonality in lesional scalp, especially alopecia totalis/universalis, exceeded that of normal scalp.

Regarding treatment: oral pan-JAK inhibitor, 5-10 mg twice daily. Sample: CD8+ T cells sorted from blood, taken at week 4, from a patient treated with tofacitinib. The receptor's source is a human donor with alopecia areata.

For the CDR3, the DNA is TGTGCCAGCAGCTTGGGGACTGATTACGAGCAGTACTTC. Amino acids: CASSLGTDYEQYF. This chain joins TRBV5-5 and TRBJ2-7; tentatively, D is TRBD2 (5 bases). Looked up from germline, CDR1 is SGHKS and CDR2 is YYEKEE (reference sequence). V lost 0 bases and J lost 4, with 8 bases in between. The CDR3 is 13 amino acids.